The 26 T cell receptor beta chains below were found in one sample sequenced in a study of blood T cell repertoires in COVID-19. This table comes from immunoSEQ multiplex PCR, and its TCRdb copy is limited to in-frame clones, with some not included. This table has under 100,000 clones, around 87% appearing once. Sequencing was carried out using peripheral blood. These receptors all come from a human donor in a cohort sampled during active COVID-19.

The V and J genes are TRBV6-2 or TRBV6-3 and TRBJ2-3; 9 positions match TRBD2. V was clipped by 5 bases and J by 6 bases; unmatched bases: 9. Germline V gene lookup returns CDR1 MNHEY and CDR2 SVGEGT. The CDR3 spans 15 residues. In DNA form, the CDR3 reads TGTGCCAGCAGTCGACCCGGGACTAGCCGCGATACGCAGTATTTT. This codes for CASSRPGTSRDTQYF.

This clone appeared a few times. The chain joins TRBV6-6 to TRBJ1-2; 8 nucleotides match TRBD1. Germline CDR1 reads MNHNY; CDR2 reads SVGAGI (reference sequence). J was trimmed by 0 bases and V by 7 bases; bases with no gene match: 7. CDR3 length equals 15 residues. CDR3 region: CASTLDRVSNYGYTF. The CDR3 DNA reads as TGTGCCAGCACCCTGGACAGGGTGTCTAACTATGGCTACACCTTC.

The chain joins TRBV5-5 to TRBJ2-7, with a possible D match to TRBD1 (5 bases). Germline CDR1 and CDR2: SGHKS and YYEKEE (reference sequence). This CDR3 spans 15 amino acids. Between the trimmed V and J ends, which lost 0 bases and 2 bases, there was a span of 12 bases. In nucleotides, the CDR3 is TGTGCCAGCAGCTTGGGGGCAGGGCGGACCTACGAGCAGTACTTC. Translation: CASSLGAGRTYEQYF.

The V call is TRBV6-4, the J call TRBJ1-1; 9 nucleotides align to TRBD1. Per the germline V gene, CDR1 is MRHNA and CDR2 is SNTAGT. This CDR3 region has 18 residues. V trimming: 8 bases; J trimming: 0 bases; junction bases outside the gene matches: 16. This CDR3 is CASLQGAASHSMNTEAFF. The CDR3 nucleotides are TGTGCCAGCTTACAGGGGGCCGCTTCGCATTCGATGAACACTGAAGCTTTCTTT.

The rearrangement links TRBV19 to TRBJ2-7, with no clear D. Trimming took off 7 bases at V and 1 base at J, with 14 bases between the two ends. Looked up from germline, CDR1 is LNHDA and CDR2 is SQIVND (reference sequence). The CDR3 length is 14 residues. The CDR3 DNA reads TGTGCCAGTAAGCAGACACGTTTTTCCTACGAGCAGTACTTC. Protein: CASKQTRFSYEQYF.

This clone was seen only a few times. The rearrangement uses TRBV2 and TRBJ1-1; perhaps TRBD1 as D (6 bases). CDR1 SNHLY and CDR2 FYNNEI come from the germline V gene. V lost 5 bases, J lost 2 bases, and 12 bases lay in between. The CDR3 runs to 14 residues. The CDR3 DNA sequence: TGTGCCAGCAGTCGGACAGTAAGAAACACTGAAGCTTTCTTT. It specifies CASSRTVRNTEAFF.

V and J are TRBV6-5 and TRBJ2-1; 9 nucleotides line up with TRBD2. Germline V gene sequence: CDR1 MNHEY, CDR2 SVGAGI. The length of the CDR3 is 14 residues. Trimming at V came to 7 bases and at J to 4 bases, leaving 5 bases not matched to a gene. The CDR3 DNA reads TGTGCCAGCACCCTAGCGGGATCTTACAATGAGCAGTTCTTC. It yields the protein CASTLAGSYNEQFF.

The V gene is TRBV19, the J gene TRBJ1-4; D uncertain. The CDR3 covers 14 residues. Germline V gene lookup returns CDR1 LNHDA and CDR2 SQIVND (reference sequence). Deletions cut 7 bases from V and 7 bases from J, with 16 bases between. The CDR3 spells CASNEDGRSEKLFF. In DNA, the CDR3 is TGTGCCAGTAACGAGGATGGTCGTAGTGAAAAACTGTTTTTT.

The V gene is TRBV7-9, the J gene TRBJ1-2, with 7 bases aligning to TRBD1. The germline gives CDR1 SEHNR, CDR2 FQNEAQ (reference sequence). The CDR3 covers 13 residues. The J segment lost 6 bases and the V segment lost 5 bases, leaving 6 bases of the junction unmatched. CDR3 region: CASSQQGRDGYTF. The CDR3 bases are TGTGCCAGCAGCCAACAGGGGCGAGATGGCTACACCTTC. Filled out from reference TRBV7-9 and TRBJ1-2, the complete variable domain reads DTGVSQNPRHKITKRGQNVTFRCDPISEHNRLYWYRQTLGQGPEFLTYFQNEAQLEKSRLLSDRFSAERPKGSFSTLEIQRTEQGDSAMYLCASSQQGRDGYTFGSGTRLTVV.

The CDR3 region has the DNA TGCGCCAGCAGCCACGAGGGTTCGGGGTGGGAAGATACGCAGTATTTT. It is translated as CASSHEGSGWEDTQYF. The V and J genes are TRBV5-1 and TRBJ2-3; perhaps TRBD2 as D (5 bases). Germline V gene data show CDR1 as SGHRS and CDR2 as YFSETQ. The CDR3 extends over 16 amino acids. Deletions cut 4 bases from V and 5 bases from J, with 20 bases between.

The genes are TRBV5-1 and TRBJ1-2; 7 bases align to TRBD1. This CDR3 is built from 13 residues. The germline CDR1 and CDR2 sequences are SGHRS and YFSETQ. V lost 1 base, J lost 8 bases, and 5 bases stayed unmatched. The CDR3 loop reads CASSLLGQVGYTF. Written as DNA, the CDR3 is TGCGCCAGCAGCTTGCTCGGACAGGTGGGCTACACCTTC.

The chain joins TRBV9 to TRBJ2-1; TRBD1 might be the D (6 bases). The germline V and J ends were trimmed by 0 bases and 5 bases, with 12 bases remaining between them. Germline CDR1 is SGDLS and CDR2 is YYNGEE. The CDR3 sequence is 15 residues long. The CDR3 region is CASSVARQENNEQFF. The CDR3 DNA is TGTGCCAGCAGCGTAGCCCGACAGGAAAACAATGAGCAGTTCTTC.

This clone was counted once. This chain links TRBV18 with TRBJ1-2; D gene unclear. The CDR3 length is 11 residues. Germline-derived CDR1 and CDR2 are KGHSH and LQKENI. Trimming stripped 5 bases from V and 11 bases from J, with 12 bases between. The CDR3 DNA reads TGTGCCAGCTCAGACCAGCGGGTTTACACCTTC. This sequence encodes CASSDQRVYTF.

The gene calls are TRBV28 and TRBJ2-2, with TRBD1 matching 8 bases. The V gene's germline CDR1 is MDHEN and CDR2 SYDVKM. Trimming cost V 3 bases and J 6 bases; bases outside gene matches: 6. The CDR3 contains 15 residues. CDR3 coding DNA: TGTGCCAGCAGTTTCGGAGACAGGGGCGCCGGGGAGCTGTTTTTT. It codes for CASSFGDRGAGELFF.

This rearrangement joins TRBV27 to TRBJ2-7; D is possibly TRBD1 (6 bases). Germline V gives CDR1 MNHEY, CDR2 SMNVEV (reference sequence). The CDR3 has 13 residues. Trimming shortened V by 5 bases and J by 4 bases, and 12 bases separated the two germline ends. CDR3 amino acids: CASSSRGKYEQYF. The CDR3 DNA is TGTGCCAGCAGTAGCAGGGGCAAGTACGAGCAGTACTTC.

The chain links TRBV6-2 or TRBV6-3 to TRBJ2-1; no clear D gene. Germline lookup yields CDR1 MNHEY and CDR2 SVGEGT. This CDR3 region has 13 residues. Trimming removed 4 bases from V and 5 bases from J, with 9 bases in between. CDR3 in DNA: TGTGCCAGCAGTTTCGACATCGACAATGAGCAGTTCTTC. Its protein product is CASSFDIDNEQFF.

This clone was seen a handful of times. This chain joins TRBV25-1 and TRBJ1-1, with 9 bases lining up with TRBD1. The CDR3 runs 15 residues. The V gene's germline CDR1 is MGHDK and CDR2 SYGVNS. V shed 5 bases, J shed 6 bases, and the junction held 10 bases outside the gene matches. Here the CDR3 reads CASSLSTGGIPEAFF. CDR3 in DNA: TGTGCCAGCAGTCTGTCGACAGGGGGTATTCCTGAAGCTTTCTTT.

The genes are TRBV2 and TRBJ1-4; D unresolved. Germline V CDR1 and CDR2: SNHLY, FYNNEI. Between the trimmed V and J ends, which lost 1 base and 0 bases, there was a span of 9 bases. This CDR3 has 16 amino acids. In DNA, the CDR3 is TGTGCCAGCAGTGAAGGATCTTTAGCAACTAATGAAAAACTGTTTTTT. It yields the protein CASSEGSLATNEKLFF.

This clone appeared a single time. The chain couples TRBV7-5 to TRBJ2-3; the table's D call of TRBD1 was not tested on the DNA. TRBV7-5 is recorded as a pseudogene. This CDR3 has 16 amino acids. The CDR3 protein is CVRSEVQPGSTDTQYF. DNA for the CDR3: TGTGTCAGAAGCGAAGTCCAGCCAGGGTCCACAGATACGCAGTATTTT.

V and J are TRBV7-2 and TRBJ1-6; D remains unclear. This CDR3 has 16 residues. The V end was cut by 5 bases, the J end by 0 bases, with 11 bases between. Germline assignment: CDR1 SGHTA and CDR2 FQGNSA. CDR3 in amino acids: CASSLERSSYNSPLHF. CDR3 sequence (DNA): TGTGCCAGCAGCCTAGAGCGCAGCTCCTATAATTCACCCCTCCACTTT.

This clone was found a few times. This rearrangement joins TRBV19 to TRBJ2-1, with 10 bases lining up with TRBD1. J lost 6 bases, V lost 6 bases, and 5 bases had no gene match. From germline, CDR1 is LNHDA and CDR2 SQIVND (reference sequence). The CDR3 has 14 residues. The CDR3 loop reads CASRLGTGANEQFF. DNA of the CDR3: TGTGCCAGTAGACTTGGGACAGGGGCCAATGAGCAGTTCTTC.

The chain uses TRBV3-1 (or the pseudogene TRBV3-2) and TRBJ2-7; 12 bases match TRBD1. In germline, CDR1 is LGHDT, CDR2 YNNKEL (reference sequence). The CDR3 is 14 residues long. The V gene end was trimmed by 6 bases and the J gene end by 6 bases; junction bases not matched to a gene: 6. Written as DNA, the CDR3 is TGTGCCAGCAGTGTGGGACAGGGGGCGGGCGAGCAGTACTTC. Translated: CASSVGQGAGEQYF.

The chain has TRBV5-4 and TRBJ1-2; the D gene is possibly TRBD1 (6 bases). V gave up 0 bases and J gave up 1 base, with 7 bases separating them. Germline V gene data show CDR1 as SGHNT and CDR2 as YYREEE (reference sequence). The CDR3 runs to 14 residues. The CDR3 is CASSLADSNYGYTF. The DNA for the CDR3 is TGTGCCAGCAGCTTGGCGGACAGTAACTATGGCTACACCTTC. Filled out from reference TRBV5-4 and TRBJ1-2, the complete variable domain reads ETGVTQSPTHLIKTRGQQVTLRCSSQSGHNTVSWYQQALGQGPQFIFQYYREEENGRGNFPPRFSGLQFPNYSSELNVNALELDDSALYLCASSLADSNYGYTFGSGTRLTVV.

The chain combines TRBV30 with TRBJ1-5, with 9 bases fitting TRBD1. CDR1 is GTSNPN and CDR2 is SVGIG in the germline V gene (reference sequence). V lost 3 bases, J lost 2 bases, and 5 bases stayed unmatched. The CDR3 has 15 amino acids. CDR3 in amino acids: CAWSRTGVGNQPQHF. Here the CDR3 DNA reads TGTGCCTGGAGCCGGACAGGGGTCGGCAATCAGCCCCAGCATTTT.

The chain employs TRBV30 and TRBJ2-7; D is unclear. V was cut by 0 bases and J by 6 bases, with 9 bases left in between. CDR3 length: 12 residues. From germline, CDR1 is GTSNPN and CDR2 SVGIG (reference sequence). This CDR3 reads CAWSVHAIEQYF. CDR3 nucleotides: TGTGCCTGGAGTGTACATGCAATCGAGCAGTACTTC. Filled out from reference TRBV30 and TRBJ2-7, the complete variable domain reads SQTIHQWPATLVQPVGSPLSLECTVEGTSNPNLYWYRQAAGRGLQLLFYSVGIGQISSEVPQNLSASRPQDRQFILSSKKLLLSDSGFYLCAWSVHAIEQYFGPGTRLTVT.

The chain links TRBV28 to TRBJ2-5; D ambiguous. The germline V gene has CDR1 MDHEN and CDR2 SYDVKM. The CDR3 is 12 amino acids. With 5 bases removed from V and 5 bases from J, the gap between germline ends came to 9 bases. CDR3 DNA: TGTGCCAGCAGTCCCCAGTCTGAGACCCAGTACTTC. Its protein product is CASSPQSETQYF.